This T cell receptor (beta chain) is from a study of cytomegalovirus exposure and HLA in healthy donors. The junction had 9 bases not matched to a gene; V was cut back by 5 bases and J by 1 base. Per germline, CDR1 MDHEN and CDR2 SYDVKM. This CDR3 has 16 amino acids. Here immunoSEQ multiplex PCR was the method, and the copy in TCRdb shows in-frame clones only, minus some. The sample lists some 170,000 clones, roughly 86% occurring once. The chain employs TRBV28 and TRBJ2-7; TRBD1 aligns across 9 bases. This receptor was obtained from a man between 18 and 29 years old in good health and CMV-seropositive. What was sequenced was PBMCs. CDR3 sequence reads: CASSPNGQGWSYEQYF. The CDR3 DNA reads as TGTGCCAGCAGTCCCAACGGACAGGGGTGGTCCTACGAGCAGTACTTC.